This T cell receptor (beta chain) derives from a study of Ad26.COV2.S vaccination and SARS-CoV-2 variants. Sample treatment: some 19 received Ad26.COV2.S at low or high dose, single or two shots; about 5 received placebo; per-sample allocation not given. Sample collection was performed on day 63 after the first vaccine or placebo injection. The data were produced by immunoSEQ multiplex PCR, yet TCRdb's version contains in-frame clones alone and is incomplete. The data contain 500,000 or so clones, roughly 89% of them seen just once; the ten biggest clones take up roughly 12%. CDR1 is LGHNA and CDR2 is YSLEER in the germline V gene. Losses at the gene ends were 0 bases for V and 4 bases for J; bases not matched to a gene: 6. The CDR3 extends over 16 amino acids.

The chain links TRBV4-3 to TRBJ2-7, with 10 bases fitting TRBD1. The starting material was peripheral blood, obtained in a trial of Ad26.COV2.S vaccine versus placebo. This receptor was taken from a person between 18 and 60 years old who received the Ad26.COV2.S COVID-19 vaccine or a placebo. As DNA, the CDR3 is TGCGCCAGCAGCCAAGACCTCGGACAGGGGGATTACGAGCAGTACTTC. Its protein product is CASSQDLGQGDYEQYF.